The 9 T cell receptor beta chains below were found in one sample sequenced in a study of OX40 agonist ivuxolimab in advanced cancers. The protocol was immunoSEQ multiplex PCR, while the TCRdb copy is restricted to in-frame clones and leaves out a portion. The table lists tens of thousands of clones, 91% of them singletons. Sample: CD4+ or CD8+ T cells sorted from blood, taken in a trial of the OX40 agonist ivuxolimab. These receptors all stem from an adult with an advanced solid tumor such as melanoma, head and neck, liver or kidney cancer.

The V call is TRBV5-1, the J call TRBJ2-1; TRBD1 or TRBD2 may be the D gene (5 bases each). Germline CDR1 and CDR2: SGHRS and YFSETQ. Trimming pared 4 bases from V and 5 bases from J, leaving 13 bases between. CDR3 length equals 14 residues. CDR3 DNA: TGCGCCAGCAGCCCCGGGGCTCGAAACAATGAGCAGTTCTTC. Translation gives CASSPGARNNEQFF.

The chain carries TRBV13 and TRBJ1-2, with unresolved D. V was shortened by 6 bases and J by 4 bases, with 24 bases between the two germline ends. CDR3 length: 17 residues. Germline assignment: CDR1 PRHDT and CDR2 FYEKMQ (reference sequence). The CDR3 protein is CASSPSPGGGLGYGYTF. As DNA, the CDR3 is TGTGCCAGCAGTCCCTCCCCAGGAGGCGGCCTCGGCTATGGCTACACCTTC.

The chain employs TRBV19 and TRBJ2-7, with 9 bases lining up with TRBD1. V gave up 5 bases and J gave up 2 bases; unmatched junction bases: 4. Germline V lookup: CDR1 LNHDA, CDR2 SQIVND (reference sequence). This CDR3 is built from 14 residues. The CDR3 nucleotides read TGTGCCAGTAGTCTGGGACAGGGAACCTACGAGCAGTACTTC. This sequence encodes CASSLGQGTYEQYF.

The rearrangement joins TRBV9 to TRBJ2-7; TRBD1 matches at 10 bases. Germline V gives CDR1 SGDLS, CDR2 YYNGEE. The CDR3 has 15 amino acids. J gave up 3 bases and V 0 bases, and 3 bases lay outside the gene matches. CDR3 in DNA: TGTGCCAGCAGCGTAGGCCGGACAGGGGGCTACGAGCAGTACTTC. It yields the protein CASSVGRTGGYEQYF.

The rearrangement joins TRBV14 to TRBJ2-1; the match to TRBD2 covers 8 bases. The V gene's germline CDR1 is SGHDN and CDR2 FVKESK. V lost 2 bases to trimming and J lost 13 bases; unmatched junction nucleotides: 7. The CDR3 totals 13 residues. The CDR3 here is CASSQSPGGYQFF. CDR3 nucleotides: TGTGCCAGCAGCCAATCCCCGGGAGGGTATCAGTTCTTC.

The V and J genes are TRBV7-3 and TRBJ2-2, with 7 bases lining up with TRBD2. J lost 3 bases, V lost 3 bases, and 7 bases had no gene match. CDR3 size: 16 residues. CDR1 is SGHTA, CDR2 FQGTGA, per germline. The CDR3 region is CASSFHAGADTGELFF. In DNA, the CDR3 is TGTGCCAGCAGCTTCCATGCGGGAGCGGACACCGGGGAGCTGTTTTTT.

This clone was seen a single time. This chain links TRBV4-1 with TRBJ2-3; no reliable D call. Germline V gene data show CDR1 as MGHRA and CDR2 as YSYEKL. V was trimmed by 1 base and J by 8 bases, leaving 7 bases between them. There are 12 residues in the CDR3. The CDR3 nucleotides read TGCGCCAGCAGCCAAGTGAGGTCTACGCAGTATTTT. This encodes CASSQVRSTQYF.

The gene calls are TRBV19 and TRBJ2-1; possibly TRBD2 for D (5 bases). This CDR3 has 13 amino acids. Trimming removed 5 bases at V and 8 bases at J, with 13 bases between. Germline V CDR1 and CDR2: LNHDA, SQIVND (reference sequence). CDR3 protein: CASSAGSRDEQFF. The CDR3 DNA is TGTGCCAGTAGTGCCGGGTCGAGGGATGAGCAGTTCTTC.

The V gene is TRBV2, the J gene TRBJ2-1, with 10 positions matching TRBD2. V shed 3 bases and J 2 bases; nucleotides not matched to a gene: 13. The CDR3 has 19 residues. CDR1 and CDR2 from the germline V gene are SNHLY and FYNNEI. CDR3 nucleotides: TGTGCCAGCAGTGACTGGCTAGCGGGAGTCCCATCTACCTACAATGAGCAGTTCTTC. It yields the protein CASSDWLAGVPSTYNEQFF.